This T cell receptor beta chain was recovered during a study of vaccination effects on CD4 cells after COVID-19. Following 10 days of culture, CD4+ T cells were isolated. TCRdb keeps only in-frame clones here, not all; method: immunoSEQ multiplex PCR. The sample holds under 50,000 clones, about three quarters seen once. This clone was seen more than once but under ten times. Its antigen is not identified. Within the sample, other DNA sequences also encode this same CDR3. This CDR3 has 15 amino acids. V lost 0 bases, J lost 0 bases, and 4 bases lay in between. The germline V gene has CDR1 SGHDT and CDR2 YYEEEE.

This TCR came from a human donor who had a prior SARS-CoV-2 infection. The sample in question was CD4+ T cells from PBMCs cultured without peptide, obtained before COVID-19 vaccination. The genes are TRBV5-6 and TRBJ2-6; D remains ambiguous. The CDR3 loop is CASSLGVSGANVLTF. The CDR3 DNA reads as TGTGCCAGCAGCTTGGGAGTCTCTGGGGCCAACGTCCTGACTTTC.